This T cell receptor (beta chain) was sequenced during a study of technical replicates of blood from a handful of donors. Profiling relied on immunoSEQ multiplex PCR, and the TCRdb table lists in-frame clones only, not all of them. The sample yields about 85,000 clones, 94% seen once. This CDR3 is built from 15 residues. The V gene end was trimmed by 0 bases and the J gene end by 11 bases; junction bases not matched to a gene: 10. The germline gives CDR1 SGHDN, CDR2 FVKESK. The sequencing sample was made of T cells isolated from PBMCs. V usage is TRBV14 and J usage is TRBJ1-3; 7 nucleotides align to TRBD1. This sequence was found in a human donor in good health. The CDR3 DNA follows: TGTGCCAGCAGCCAAGATAACAGGGGCTCCTGGGCCATATATTTT. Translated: CASSQDNRGSWAIYF.